This T cell receptor beta chain comes out of a study of CD8 T cells in Susac syndrome. Study-wide points: The number of individuals included in the study's TCR sequencing and HLA analysis was acknowledged as relatively small.

Treatment-naive patients with stable or active relapsing-remitting disease were the multiple sclerosis controls. Purification of the CD8+ and CD4+ T cells relied on negative isolation, and TEMRA cells underwent FACS enrichment. The germline CDR1 and CDR2 sequences are MGHRA and YSYEKL. The CDR3 has 14 amino acids. An input of roughly 0.5 to 1 ug of RNA was subjected to reverse transcription using random hexamers. Amplification of TCR beta CDR3 across 54 Vbeta and 13 Jbeta was performed with immunoSEQ multiplex PCR. TCRdb reanalysed the immunoSEQ multiplex PCR reads using MiXCR and keeps one entry per CDR3 protein. The sample includes 150,000 to 250,000 distinct CDR3 sequences, about 95% seen only once; the top ten take 0.093%. About this clonotype: Its cognate antigen is unknown. One end of the junction does not line up with germline, which may come from a read error.

The rearrangement joins TRBV4-1 to TRBJ1-2; D is perhaps TRBD1 (5 bases). The sequence was obtained from a human donor with multiple sclerosis. The sequenced sample was CD4+ T cells from PBMCs. The CDR3: CASSQDSGRQLFAF. In nucleotides, the CDR3 is TGCGCCAGCAGCCAAGATTCGGGACGGCAGCTTTTCGCCTTC.